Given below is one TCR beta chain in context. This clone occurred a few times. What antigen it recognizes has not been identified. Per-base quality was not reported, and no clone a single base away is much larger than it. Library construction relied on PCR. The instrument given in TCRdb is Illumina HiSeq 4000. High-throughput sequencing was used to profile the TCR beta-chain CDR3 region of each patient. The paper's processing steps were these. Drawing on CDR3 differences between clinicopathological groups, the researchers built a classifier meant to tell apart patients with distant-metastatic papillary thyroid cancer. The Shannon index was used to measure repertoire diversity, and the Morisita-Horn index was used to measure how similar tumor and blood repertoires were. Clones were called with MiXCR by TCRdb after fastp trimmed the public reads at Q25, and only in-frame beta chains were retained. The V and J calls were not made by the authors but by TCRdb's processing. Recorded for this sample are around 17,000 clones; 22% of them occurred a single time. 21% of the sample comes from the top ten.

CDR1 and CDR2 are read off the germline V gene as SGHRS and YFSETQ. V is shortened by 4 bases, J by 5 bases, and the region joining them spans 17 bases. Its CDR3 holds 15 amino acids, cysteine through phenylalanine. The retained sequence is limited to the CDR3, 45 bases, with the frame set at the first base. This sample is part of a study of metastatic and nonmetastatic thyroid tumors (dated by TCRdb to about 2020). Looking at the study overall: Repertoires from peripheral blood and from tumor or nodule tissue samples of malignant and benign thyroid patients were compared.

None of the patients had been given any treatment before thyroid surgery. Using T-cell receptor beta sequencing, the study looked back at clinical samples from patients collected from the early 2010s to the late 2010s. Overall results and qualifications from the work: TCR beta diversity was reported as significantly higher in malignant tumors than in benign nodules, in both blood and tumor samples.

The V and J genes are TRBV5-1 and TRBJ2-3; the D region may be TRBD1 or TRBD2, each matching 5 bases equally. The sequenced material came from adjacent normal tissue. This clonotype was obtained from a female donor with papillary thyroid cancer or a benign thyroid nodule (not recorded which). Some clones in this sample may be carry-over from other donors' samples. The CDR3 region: CASSLGTGVGDTQYF. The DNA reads TGCGCCAGCAGCCTGGGGACCGGAGTGGGAGATACGCAGTATTTT.